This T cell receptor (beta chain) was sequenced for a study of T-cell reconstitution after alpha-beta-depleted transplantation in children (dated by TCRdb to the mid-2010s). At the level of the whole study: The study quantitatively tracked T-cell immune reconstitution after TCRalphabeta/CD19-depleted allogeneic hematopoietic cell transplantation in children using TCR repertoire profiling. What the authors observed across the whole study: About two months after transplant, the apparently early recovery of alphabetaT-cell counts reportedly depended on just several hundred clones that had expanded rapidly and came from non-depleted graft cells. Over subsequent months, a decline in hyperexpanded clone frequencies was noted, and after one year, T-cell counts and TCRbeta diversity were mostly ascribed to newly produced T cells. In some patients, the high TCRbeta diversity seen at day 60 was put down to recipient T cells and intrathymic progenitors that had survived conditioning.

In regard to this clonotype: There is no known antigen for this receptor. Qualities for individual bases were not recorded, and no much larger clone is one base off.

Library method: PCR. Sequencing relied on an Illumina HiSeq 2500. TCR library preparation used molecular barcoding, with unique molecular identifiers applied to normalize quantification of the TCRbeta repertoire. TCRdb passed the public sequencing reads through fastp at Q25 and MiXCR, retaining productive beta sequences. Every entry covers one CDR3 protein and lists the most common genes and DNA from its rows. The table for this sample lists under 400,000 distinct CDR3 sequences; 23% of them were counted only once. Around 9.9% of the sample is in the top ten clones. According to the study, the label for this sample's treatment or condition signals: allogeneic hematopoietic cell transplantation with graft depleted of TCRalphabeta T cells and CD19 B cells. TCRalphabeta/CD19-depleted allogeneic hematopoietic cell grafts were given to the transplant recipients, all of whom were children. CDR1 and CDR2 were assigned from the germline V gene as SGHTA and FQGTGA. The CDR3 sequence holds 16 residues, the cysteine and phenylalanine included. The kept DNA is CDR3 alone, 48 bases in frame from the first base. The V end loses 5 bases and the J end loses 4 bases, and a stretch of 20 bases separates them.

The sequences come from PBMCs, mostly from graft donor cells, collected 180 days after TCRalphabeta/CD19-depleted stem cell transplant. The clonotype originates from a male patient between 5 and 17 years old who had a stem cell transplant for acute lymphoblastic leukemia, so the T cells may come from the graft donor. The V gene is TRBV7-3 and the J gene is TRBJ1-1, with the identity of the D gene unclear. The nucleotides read TGTGCCAGCAGCCCACGTACCCGCGGATGGTTCACTGAAGCTTTCTTT. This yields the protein CASSPRTRGWFTEAFF.